This T cell receptor beta chain was recovered during a study of persistence of HIV-infected CD4 T cells. Turning to the study itself: Isolated cells were CMV- and HIV-1 Gag-responding CD4+ T cells. Median time on suppressive ART was 8 years.

The libraries were made with immunoSEQ version 4 in survey mode. Template was genomic DNA at around 10 ng/uL, with up to roughly 1 ug used per sample. Sequencing used immunoSEQ multiplex PCR; TCRdb keeps in-frame clones, though not all of them. The data hold 50,000 to 65,000 clones, with roughly 75% observed a single time. Of note for this clone: The antigen is not known.

An overlapping HIV-1 Gag peptide pool stimulated these cells at 0.75 to 1 ug/peptide/mL. Sorted nonresponding memory CD4+ T cells were CD40L-negative, CD69-negative, CD45RO-high. Sample: CD4+ T cells sorted from PBMCs after approximately 20-hour stimulation, taken from a patient who received antiretroviral therapy. The receptor's source is an adult man with HIV who was CMV-seropositive.

The CDR3: CASSEEGTRHPNEKLFF. The CDR3 bases are TGTGCCAGCAGTGAAGAAGGGACAAGGCACCCGAATGAAAAACTGTTTTTT. This rearrangement joins TRBV6-1 to TRBJ1-4; D is possibly TRBD1 (6 bases). This CDR3 comprises 17 residues. Per the germline V gene, CDR1 is MNHNS and CDR2 is SASEGT. V gave up 1 base and J gave up 5 bases, with 17 bases separating them.